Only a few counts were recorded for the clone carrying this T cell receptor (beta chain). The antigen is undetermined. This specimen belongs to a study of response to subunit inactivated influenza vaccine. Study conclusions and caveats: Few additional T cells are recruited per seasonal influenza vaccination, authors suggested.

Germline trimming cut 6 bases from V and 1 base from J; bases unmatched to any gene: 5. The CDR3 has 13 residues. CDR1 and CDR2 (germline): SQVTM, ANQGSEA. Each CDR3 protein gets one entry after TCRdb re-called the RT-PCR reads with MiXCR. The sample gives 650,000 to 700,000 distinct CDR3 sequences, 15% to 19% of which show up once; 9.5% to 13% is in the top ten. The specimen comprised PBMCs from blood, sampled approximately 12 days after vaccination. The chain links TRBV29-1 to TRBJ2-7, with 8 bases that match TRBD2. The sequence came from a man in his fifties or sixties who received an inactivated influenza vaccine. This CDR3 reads CSVGLAGSYEQYF. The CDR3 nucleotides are TGCAGCGTCGGATTAGCGGGATCCTACGAGCAGTACTTC.